This T cell receptor beta chain was captured by sequencing in a study of CD8 T cells in ankylosing spondylitis. General study findings and limits: Apparently characteristic of ankylosing spondylitis blood was a TCR beta motif (about eight highly homologous variants).

As the method for making TCR beta libraries, quantitative 5'-RACE with molecular barcodes was used. TCRdb re-called the 5' RACE reads with MiXCR, one entry per CDR3 protein. The repertoire consists of hundreds of thousands of distinct CDR3 sequences, with 20% to 25% occurring once and the leading ten covering roughly 14%. In this sample, this clonotype turned up many times. The antigen is not known. V lost 6 bases, J lost 5 bases, and 4 bases stayed unmatched. The CDR3 has 13 amino acids. CDR1 and CDR2 from the germline V gene are SGHTA and FQGNSA. The TCR originated in a male donor with ankylosing spondylitis or in good health (not recorded which). The chain combines TRBV7-2 with TRBJ2-1; 7 bases are shared with TRBD2. Input material: blood, either unsorted or a sorted T cell fraction (not recorded which). Written as DNA, the CDR3 is TGTGCCAGCAGTCCTGGACTAGACAATGAGCAGTTCTTC. Encoded protein: CASSPGLDNEQFF. The full variable domain, in which reference TRBV7-2 and TRBJ2-1 provide the parts outside the CDR3, is GAGVSQSPSNKVTEKGKDVELRCDPISGHTALYWYRQSLGQGLEFLIYFQGNSAPDKSGLPSDRFSAERTGGSVSTLTIQRTQQEDSAVYLCASSPGLDNEQFFGPGTRLTVL.